A single count supports the clone carrying this T cell receptor beta chain. Its antigen is still unknown. Primers for the PCR totalled 60 Vbeta and 13 Jbeta. The assay was immunoSEQ multiplex PCR, and TCRdb's table has in-frame clones only and misses some. The sample has some 150,000 clones; 80% to 90% are singletons. The data derive from a study of cytomegalovirus exposure and HLA in healthy donors. Study at large: HLA-typed donors were the source of approximately 88 million unique TCRs held in an early data release. General study points: Earlier analysis looked at TCR beta V segments, and most were productive about 87% or about 30% of the time. Most likely, a cluster of highly shared sequence variants arose as a sequencing artifact.

Germline CDR1 SGHTA, CDR2 FQGNSA. V was trimmed by 5 bases and J by 3 bases, leaving 11 bases between them. CDR3 length equals 13 residues. The TCR comes from a woman aged 25 to 45 in good health and CMV-seropositive. The chain combines TRBV7-2 with TRBJ2-7; possibly TRBD2 for D (6 bases). The material sequenced was PBMCs. The CDR3 region is CASSPIGGYEQYF. The CDR3 region has the DNA TGTGCCAGCAGCCCCATCGGGGGCTACGAGCAGTACTTC.